This TCR beta chain was sequenced for a study of cytomegalovirus exposure and HLA in healthy donors. Study-wide results and caveats: Relative to the roughly 640-donor mean, N-insertions were reportedly fewer in an Asian-associated ancestry cluster in a later analysis. 87-base-pair reads could not separate some V segments, including TRBV6-2 and TRBV6-3. In a later analysis, most CMV-associated TCR beta chains appeared HLA-restricted. Associated with cytomegalovirus, according to the listing, were around 160 TCR beta chains.

Researchers ran the PCR with 60 Vbeta and 13 Jbeta primers. Only in-frame clones appear in the TCRdb table, and some are missing; sequencing was by immunoSEQ multiplex PCR. The repertoire holds 200,000 to 250,000 clones, with more than 75% as singletons. As concerns this clone: The antigen is unknown.

CDR3 length: 14 amino acids. Trimming took 6 bases from V and 4 from J; bases not matched to a gene: 5. From germline, CDR1 is LNHDA and CDR2 SQIVND (reference sequence). Sequenced sample: PBMCs. The source is a human donor in good health. This chain connects TRBV19 to TRBJ2-7; 11 bases align to TRBD2. The CDR3: CASRETSGAYEQYF. The CDR3 DNA reads TGTGCCAGTAGGGAGACTAGCGGGGCGTACGAGCAGTACTTC. Variable domain in full (rest from reference TRBV19 and TRBJ2-7): DGGITQSPKYLFRKEGQNVTLSCEQNLNHDAMYWYRQDPGQGLRLIYYSQIVNDFQKGDIAEGYSVSREKKESFPLTVTSAQKNPTAFYLCASRETSGAYEQYFGPGTRLTVT.